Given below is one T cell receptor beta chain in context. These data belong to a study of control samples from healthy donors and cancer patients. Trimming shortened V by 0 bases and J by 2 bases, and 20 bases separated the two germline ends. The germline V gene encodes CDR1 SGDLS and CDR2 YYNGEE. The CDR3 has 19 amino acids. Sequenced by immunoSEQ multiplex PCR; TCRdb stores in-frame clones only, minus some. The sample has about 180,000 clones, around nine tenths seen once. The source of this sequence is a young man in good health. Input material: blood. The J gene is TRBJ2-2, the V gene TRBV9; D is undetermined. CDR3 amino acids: CASSVGLGLVIPNTGELFF. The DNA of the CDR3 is TGTGCCAGCAGCGTAGGGCTCGGGCTAGTGATACCCAACACCGGGGAGCTGTTTTTT.